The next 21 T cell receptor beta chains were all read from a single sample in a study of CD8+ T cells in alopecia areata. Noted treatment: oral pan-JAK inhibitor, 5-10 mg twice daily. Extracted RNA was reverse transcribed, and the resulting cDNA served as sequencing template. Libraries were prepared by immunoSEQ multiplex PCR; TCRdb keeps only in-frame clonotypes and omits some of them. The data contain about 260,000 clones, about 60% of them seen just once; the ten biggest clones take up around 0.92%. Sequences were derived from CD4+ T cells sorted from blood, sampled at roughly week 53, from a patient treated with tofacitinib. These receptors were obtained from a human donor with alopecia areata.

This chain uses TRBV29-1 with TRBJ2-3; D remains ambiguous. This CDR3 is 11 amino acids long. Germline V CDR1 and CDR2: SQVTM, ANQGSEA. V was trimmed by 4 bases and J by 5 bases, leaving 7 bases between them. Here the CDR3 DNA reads TGCAGCGTTGGATGGCGAGATACGCAGTATTTT. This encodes CSVGWRDTQYF.

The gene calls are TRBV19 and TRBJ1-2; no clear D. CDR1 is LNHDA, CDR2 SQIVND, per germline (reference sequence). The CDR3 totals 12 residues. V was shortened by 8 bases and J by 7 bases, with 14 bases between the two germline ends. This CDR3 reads CASGLMGAGYTF. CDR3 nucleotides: TGTGCCAGTGGCCTAATGGGCGCTGGCTACACCTTC.

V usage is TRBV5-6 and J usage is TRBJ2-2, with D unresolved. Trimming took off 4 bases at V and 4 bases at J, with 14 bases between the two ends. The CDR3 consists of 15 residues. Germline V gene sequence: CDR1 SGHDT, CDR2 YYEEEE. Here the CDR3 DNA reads TGTGCCAGCAGCATAGACCGTCGGGTCACCGGGGAGCTGTTTTTT. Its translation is CASSIDRRVTGELFF.

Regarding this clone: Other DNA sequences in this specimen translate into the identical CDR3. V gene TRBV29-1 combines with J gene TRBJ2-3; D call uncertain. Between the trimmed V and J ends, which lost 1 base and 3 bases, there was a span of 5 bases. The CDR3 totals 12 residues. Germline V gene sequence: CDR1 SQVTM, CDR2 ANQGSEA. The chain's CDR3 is CSVEGQTDTQYF. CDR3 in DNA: TGCAGCGTTGAAGGGCAGACAGATACGCAGTATTTT.

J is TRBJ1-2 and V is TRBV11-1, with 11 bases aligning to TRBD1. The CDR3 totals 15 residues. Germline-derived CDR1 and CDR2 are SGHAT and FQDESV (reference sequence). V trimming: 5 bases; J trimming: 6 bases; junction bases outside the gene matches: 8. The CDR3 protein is CASSQDRGLVDGYTF. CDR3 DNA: TGTGCCAGCAGCCAGGACAGGGGGCTTGTGGATGGCTACACCTTC.

CDR3 in amino acids: CSVAKAGGPLYNEQFF. CDR3 DNA: TGCAGCGTTGCCAAGGCGGGGGGACCCCTTTACAATGAGCAGTTCTTC. This rearrangement joins TRBV29-1 to TRBJ2-1; 8 bases match TRBD2. This CDR3 is 16 amino acids long. Germline lookup yields CDR1 SQVTM and CDR2 ANQGSEA. Unmatched junction bases numbered 12, after V lost 4 bases and J lost 4 bases.

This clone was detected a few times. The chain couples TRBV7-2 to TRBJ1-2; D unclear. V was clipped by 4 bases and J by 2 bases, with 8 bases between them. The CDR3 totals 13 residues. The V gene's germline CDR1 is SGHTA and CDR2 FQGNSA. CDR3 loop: CASSSMGNYGYTF. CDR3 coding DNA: TGTGCCAGCAGCTCGATGGGCAACTATGGCTACACCTTC.

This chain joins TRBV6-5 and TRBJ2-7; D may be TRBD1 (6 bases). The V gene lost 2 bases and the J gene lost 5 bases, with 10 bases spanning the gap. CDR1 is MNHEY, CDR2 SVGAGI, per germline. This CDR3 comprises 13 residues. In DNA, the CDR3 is TGTGCCAGCAGTTACAACAGGGAGCACGAGCAGTACTTC. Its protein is CASSYNREHEQYF.

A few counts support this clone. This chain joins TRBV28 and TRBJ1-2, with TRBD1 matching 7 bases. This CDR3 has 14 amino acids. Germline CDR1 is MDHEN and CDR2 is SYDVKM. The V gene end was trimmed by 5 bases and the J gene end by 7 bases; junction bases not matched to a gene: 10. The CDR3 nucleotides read TGTGCCAGCAGTCCCGACAGGGAGGCGAGTGGCTACACCTTC. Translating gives CASSPDREASGYTF.

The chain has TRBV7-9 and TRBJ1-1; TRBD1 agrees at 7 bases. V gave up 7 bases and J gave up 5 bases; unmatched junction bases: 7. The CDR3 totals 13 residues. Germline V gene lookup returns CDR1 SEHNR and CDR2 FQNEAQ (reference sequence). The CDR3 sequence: CASTRQGPTEAFF. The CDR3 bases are TGTGCCAGCACCCGACAGGGTCCGACTGAAGCTTTCTTT.

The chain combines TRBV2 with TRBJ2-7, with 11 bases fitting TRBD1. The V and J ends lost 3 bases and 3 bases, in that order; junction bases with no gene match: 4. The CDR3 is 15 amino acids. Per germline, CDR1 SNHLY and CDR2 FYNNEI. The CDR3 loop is CASSDRTGGFYEQYF. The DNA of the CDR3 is TGTGCCAGCAGTGATCGGACAGGGGGCTTCTACGAGCAGTACTTC. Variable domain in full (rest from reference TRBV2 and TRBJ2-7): EPEVTQTPSHQVTQMGQEVILRCVPISNHLYFYWYRQILGQKVEFLVSFYNNEISEKSEIFDDQFSVERPDGSNFTLKIRSTKLEDSAMYFCASSDRTGGFYEQYFGPGTRLTVT.

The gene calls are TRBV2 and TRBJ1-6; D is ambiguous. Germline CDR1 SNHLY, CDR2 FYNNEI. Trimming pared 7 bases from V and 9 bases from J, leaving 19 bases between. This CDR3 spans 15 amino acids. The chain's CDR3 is CASIGVVGGISPLHF. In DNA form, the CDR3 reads TGTGCCAGCATAGGAGTAGTTGGCGGAATTTCACCCCTCCACTTT. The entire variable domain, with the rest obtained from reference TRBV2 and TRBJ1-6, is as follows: EPEVTQTPSHQVTQMGQEVILRCVPISNHLYFYWYRQILGQKVEFLVSFYNNEISEKSEIFDDQFSVERPDGSNFTLKIRSTKLEDSAMYFCASIGVVGGISPLHFGNGTRLTVT.

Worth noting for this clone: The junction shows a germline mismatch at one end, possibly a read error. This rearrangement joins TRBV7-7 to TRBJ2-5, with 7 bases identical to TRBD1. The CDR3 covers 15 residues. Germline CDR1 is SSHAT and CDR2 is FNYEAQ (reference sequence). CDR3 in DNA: TGTGCTAGCAGCTTAGAGGCAGGGGGTATGGAGACCCAGTACTTC. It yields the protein CASSLEAGGMETQYF.

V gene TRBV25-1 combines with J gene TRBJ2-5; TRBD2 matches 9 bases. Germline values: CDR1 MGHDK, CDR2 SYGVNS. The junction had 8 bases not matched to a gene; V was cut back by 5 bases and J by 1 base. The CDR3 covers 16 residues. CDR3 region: CASSPPSGGPQETQYF. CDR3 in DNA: TGTGCCAGCAGTCCGCCGAGCGGGGGGCCCCAAGAGACCCAGTACTTC.

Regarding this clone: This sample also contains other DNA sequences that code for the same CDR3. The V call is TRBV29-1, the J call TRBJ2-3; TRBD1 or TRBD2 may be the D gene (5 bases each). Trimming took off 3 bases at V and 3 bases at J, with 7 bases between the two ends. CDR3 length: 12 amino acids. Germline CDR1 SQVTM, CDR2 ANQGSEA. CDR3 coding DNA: TGCAGCGTTGATGAGGGGACAGATACGCAGTATTTT. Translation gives CSVDEGTDTQYF.

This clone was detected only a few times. As DNA, the CDR3 is TGTGCCATCAGGGCCTACCAAGGTTCTGGTTCACCCCTCCACTTT. This gives the protein CAIRAYQGSGSPLHF. V gene TRBV10-3 combines with J gene TRBJ1-6; D call uncertain. Trimming took 6 bases from V and 9 from J, leaving 18 bases between them. The CDR3 spans 15 residues. Germline V gives CDR1 ENHRY, CDR2 SYGVKD.

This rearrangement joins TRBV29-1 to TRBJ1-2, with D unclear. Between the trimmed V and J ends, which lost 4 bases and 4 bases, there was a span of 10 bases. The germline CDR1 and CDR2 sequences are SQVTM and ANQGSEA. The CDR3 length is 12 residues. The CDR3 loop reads CSVVDVAYGYTF. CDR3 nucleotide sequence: TGCAGCGTTGTCGATGTTGCCTATGGCTACACCTTC.

Here the CDR3 reads CASSQFRDRGAGNTIYF. Here the CDR3 DNA reads TGCGCCAGCAGCCAATTCCGGGACAGGGGAGCTGGAAACACCATATATTTT. This chain joins TRBV4-1 and TRBJ1-3; 10 bases are a match to TRBD1. V trimming: 2 bases; J trimming: 2 bases; junction bases outside the gene matches: 6. There are 17 residues in the CDR3. The germline gives CDR1 MGHRA, CDR2 YSYEKL.

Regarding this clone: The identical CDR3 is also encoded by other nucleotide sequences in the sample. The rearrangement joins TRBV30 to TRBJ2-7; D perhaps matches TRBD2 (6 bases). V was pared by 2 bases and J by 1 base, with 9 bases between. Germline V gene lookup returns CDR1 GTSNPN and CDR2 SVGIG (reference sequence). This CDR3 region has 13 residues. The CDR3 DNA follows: TGTGCCTGGAGTTCGGGAGCATCCTACGAGCAGTACTTC. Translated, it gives CAWSSGASYEQYF.

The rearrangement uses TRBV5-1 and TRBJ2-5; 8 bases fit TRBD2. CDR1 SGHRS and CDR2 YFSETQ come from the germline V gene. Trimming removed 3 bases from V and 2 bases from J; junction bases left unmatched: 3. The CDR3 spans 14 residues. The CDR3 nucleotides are TGCGCCAGCAGCTCAGCGGGGGCTCAAGAGACCCAGTACTTC. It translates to CASSSAGAQETQYF.

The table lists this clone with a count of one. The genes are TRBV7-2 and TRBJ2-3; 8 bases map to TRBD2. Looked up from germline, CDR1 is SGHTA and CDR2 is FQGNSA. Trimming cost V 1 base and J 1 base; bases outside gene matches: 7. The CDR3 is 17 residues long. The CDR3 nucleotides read TGTGCCAGCAGCTTAGGACAGCGGGGGTCTGGCACAGATACGCAGTATTTT. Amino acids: CASSLGQRGSGTDTQYF.